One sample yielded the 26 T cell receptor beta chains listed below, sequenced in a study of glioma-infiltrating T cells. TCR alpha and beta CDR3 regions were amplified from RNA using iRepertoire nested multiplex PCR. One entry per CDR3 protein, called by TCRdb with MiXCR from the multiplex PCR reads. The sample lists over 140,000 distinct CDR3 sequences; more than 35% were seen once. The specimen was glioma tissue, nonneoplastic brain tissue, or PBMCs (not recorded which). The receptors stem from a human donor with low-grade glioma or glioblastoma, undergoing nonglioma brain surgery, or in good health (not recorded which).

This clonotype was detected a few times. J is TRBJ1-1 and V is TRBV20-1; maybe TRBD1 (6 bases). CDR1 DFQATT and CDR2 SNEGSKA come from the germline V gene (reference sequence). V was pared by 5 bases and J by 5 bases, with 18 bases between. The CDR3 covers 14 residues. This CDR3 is CSAPLTGGGTEAFF. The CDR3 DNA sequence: TGCAGTGCTCCCTTAACAGGAGGGGGGACTGAAGCTTTCTTT.

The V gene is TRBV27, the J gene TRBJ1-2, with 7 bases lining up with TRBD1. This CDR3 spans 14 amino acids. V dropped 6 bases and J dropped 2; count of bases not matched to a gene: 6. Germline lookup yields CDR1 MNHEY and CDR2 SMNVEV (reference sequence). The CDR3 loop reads CASRPGQRNYGYTF. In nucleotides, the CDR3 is TGTGCCAGCAGGCCGGGACAGAGGAACTATGGCTACACCTTC.

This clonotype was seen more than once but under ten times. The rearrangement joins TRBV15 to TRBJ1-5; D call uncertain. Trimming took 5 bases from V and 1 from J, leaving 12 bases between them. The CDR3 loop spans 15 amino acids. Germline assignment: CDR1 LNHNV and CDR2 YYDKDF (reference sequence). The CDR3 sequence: CATSQRWESNQPQHF. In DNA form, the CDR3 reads TGTGCCACCAGCCAGAGATGGGAGAGCAATCAGCCCCAGCATTTT.

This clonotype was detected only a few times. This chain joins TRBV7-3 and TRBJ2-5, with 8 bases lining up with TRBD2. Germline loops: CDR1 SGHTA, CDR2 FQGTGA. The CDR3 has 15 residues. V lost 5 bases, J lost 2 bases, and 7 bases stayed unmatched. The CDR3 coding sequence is TGTGCCAGCAGCCGGTACGGGGGGGTTCAAGAGACCCAGTACTTC. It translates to CASSRYGGVQETQYF.

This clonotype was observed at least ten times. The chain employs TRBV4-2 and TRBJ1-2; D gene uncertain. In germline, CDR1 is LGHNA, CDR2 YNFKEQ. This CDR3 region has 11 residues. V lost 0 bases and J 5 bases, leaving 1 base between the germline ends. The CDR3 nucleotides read TGTGCCAGCAGCCAAGAGTATGGCTACACCTTC. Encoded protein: CASSQEYGYTF.

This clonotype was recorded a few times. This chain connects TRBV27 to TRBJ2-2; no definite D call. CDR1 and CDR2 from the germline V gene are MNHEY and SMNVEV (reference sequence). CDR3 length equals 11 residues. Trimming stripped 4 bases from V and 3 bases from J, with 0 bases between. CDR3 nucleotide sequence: TGTGCCAGCAGTTACACCGGGGAGCTGTTTTTT. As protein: CASSYTGELFF.

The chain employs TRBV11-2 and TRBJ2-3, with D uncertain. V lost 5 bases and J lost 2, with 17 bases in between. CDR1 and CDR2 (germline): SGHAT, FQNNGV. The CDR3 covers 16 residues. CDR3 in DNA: TGTGCCAGCAGCCCGCCAATTGCGGAGATCACAGATACGCAGTATTTT. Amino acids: CASSPPIAEITDTQYF.

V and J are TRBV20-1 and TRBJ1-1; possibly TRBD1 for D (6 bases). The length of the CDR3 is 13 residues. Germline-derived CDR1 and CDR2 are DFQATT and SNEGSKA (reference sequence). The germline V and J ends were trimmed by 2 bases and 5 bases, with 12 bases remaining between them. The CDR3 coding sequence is TGCAGTGCTAGAACAGACAGGTCAACTGAAGCTTTCTTT. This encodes CSARTDRSTEAFF.

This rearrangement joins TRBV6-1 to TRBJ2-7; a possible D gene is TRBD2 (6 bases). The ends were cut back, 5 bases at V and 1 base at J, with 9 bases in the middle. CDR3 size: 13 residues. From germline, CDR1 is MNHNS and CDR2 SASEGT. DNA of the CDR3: TGTGCCAGCAGTATGGGACTTTCCTACGAGCAGTACTTC. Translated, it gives CASSMGLSYEQYF.

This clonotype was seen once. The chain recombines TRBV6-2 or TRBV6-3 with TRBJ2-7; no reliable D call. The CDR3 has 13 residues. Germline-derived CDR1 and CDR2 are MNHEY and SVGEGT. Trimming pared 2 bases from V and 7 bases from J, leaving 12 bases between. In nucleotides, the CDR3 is TGTGCCAGCAGTTACGGATCCTCTAGGGAGCAGTACTTC. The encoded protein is CASSYGSSREQYF.

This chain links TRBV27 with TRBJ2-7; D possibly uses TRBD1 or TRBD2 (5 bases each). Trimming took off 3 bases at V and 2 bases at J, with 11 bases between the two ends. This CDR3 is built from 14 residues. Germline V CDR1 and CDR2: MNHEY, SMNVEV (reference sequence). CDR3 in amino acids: CASSFGLGAYEQYF. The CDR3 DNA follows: TGTGCCAGCAGTTTCGGGTTGGGGGCCTACGAGCAGTACTTC.

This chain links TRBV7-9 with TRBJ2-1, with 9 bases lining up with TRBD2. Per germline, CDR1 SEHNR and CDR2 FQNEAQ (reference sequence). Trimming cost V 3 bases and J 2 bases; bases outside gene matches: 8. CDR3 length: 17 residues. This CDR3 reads CASSFPVAGETYNEQFF. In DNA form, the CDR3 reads TGTGCCAGCAGCTTCCCGGTAGCGGGAGAAACCTACAATGAGCAGTTCTTC.

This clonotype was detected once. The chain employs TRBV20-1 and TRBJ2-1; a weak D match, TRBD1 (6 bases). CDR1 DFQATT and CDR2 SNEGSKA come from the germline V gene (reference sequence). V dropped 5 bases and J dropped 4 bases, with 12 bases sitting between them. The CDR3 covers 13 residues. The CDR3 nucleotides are TGCAGTGCTTGGGACATATTTTACAATGAGCAGTTCTTC. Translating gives CSAWDIFYNEQFF.

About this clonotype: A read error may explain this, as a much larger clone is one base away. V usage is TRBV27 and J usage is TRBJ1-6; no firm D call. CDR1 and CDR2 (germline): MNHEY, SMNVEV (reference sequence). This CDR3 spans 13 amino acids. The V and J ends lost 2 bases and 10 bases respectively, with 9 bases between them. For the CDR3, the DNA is TGTGCCAGCAGTTTAACGGATGGATCACCCCTCCACTTT. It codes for CASSLTDGSPLHF.

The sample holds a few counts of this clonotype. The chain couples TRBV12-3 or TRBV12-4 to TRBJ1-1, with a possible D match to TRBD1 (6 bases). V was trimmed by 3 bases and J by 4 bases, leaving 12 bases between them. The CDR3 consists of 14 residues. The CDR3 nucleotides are TGTGCCAGCAGTTTGTCAGGGGCGATCACTGAAGCTTTCTTT. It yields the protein CASSLSGAITEAFF.

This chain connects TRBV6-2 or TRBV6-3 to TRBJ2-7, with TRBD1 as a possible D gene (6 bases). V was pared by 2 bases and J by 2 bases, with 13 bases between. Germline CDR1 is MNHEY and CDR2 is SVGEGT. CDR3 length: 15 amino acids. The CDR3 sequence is CASSYEGEWAYEQYF. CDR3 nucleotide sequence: TGTGCCAGCAGTTACGAGGGGGAGTGGGCCTACGAGCAGTACTTC.

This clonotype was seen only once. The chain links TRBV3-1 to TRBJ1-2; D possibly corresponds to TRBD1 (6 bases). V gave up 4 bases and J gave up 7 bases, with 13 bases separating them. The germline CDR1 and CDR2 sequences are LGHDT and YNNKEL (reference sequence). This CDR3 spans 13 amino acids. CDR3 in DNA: TGTGCCAGCAGCCGCACCAGGGGACTTGGCTACACCTTC. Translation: CASSRTRGLGYTF.

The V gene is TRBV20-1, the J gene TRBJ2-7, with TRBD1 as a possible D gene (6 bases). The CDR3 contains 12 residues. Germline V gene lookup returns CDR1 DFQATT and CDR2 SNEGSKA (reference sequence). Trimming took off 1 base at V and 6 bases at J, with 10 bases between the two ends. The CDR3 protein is CSARATGSEQYF. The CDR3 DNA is TGCAGTGCTAGAGCGACAGGATCCGAGCAGTACTTC.

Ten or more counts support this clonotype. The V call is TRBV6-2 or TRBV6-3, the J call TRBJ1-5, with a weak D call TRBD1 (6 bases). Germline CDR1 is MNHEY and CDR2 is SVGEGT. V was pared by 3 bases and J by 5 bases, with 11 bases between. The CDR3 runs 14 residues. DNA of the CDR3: TGTGCCAGCAGTTATGGGACACGGTATCAGCCCCAGCATTTT. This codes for CASSYGTRYQPQHF.

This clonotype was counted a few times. CDR3 nucleotide sequence: TGTGCCAGCAGCCCTTCTGTTGAGCAGACCGGGTTGAGAGAGACCCAGTACTTC. Amino acid sequence: CASSPSVEQTGLRETQYF. The chain recombines TRBV3-1 with TRBJ2-5; no definite D call. CDR1 and CDR2 from the germline V gene are LGHDT and YNNKEL (reference sequence). The CDR3 has 18 amino acids. The V gene lost 4 bases and the J gene lost 4 bases, with 25 bases spanning the gap.

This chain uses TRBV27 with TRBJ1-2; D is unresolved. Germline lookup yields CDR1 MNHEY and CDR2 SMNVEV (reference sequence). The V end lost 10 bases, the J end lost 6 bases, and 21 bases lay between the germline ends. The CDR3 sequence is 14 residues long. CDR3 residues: CATRRHPQEDGYTF. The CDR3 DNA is TGTGCCACTCGACGACATCCTCAGGAAGATGGCTACACCTTC.

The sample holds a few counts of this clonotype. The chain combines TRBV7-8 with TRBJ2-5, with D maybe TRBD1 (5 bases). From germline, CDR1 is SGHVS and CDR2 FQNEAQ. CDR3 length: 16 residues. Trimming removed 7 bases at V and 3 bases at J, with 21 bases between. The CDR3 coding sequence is TGTGCCAGCACGAAAAGCCAGGGATCCTTTAAAGAGACCCAGTACTTC. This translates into CASTKSQGSFKETQYF. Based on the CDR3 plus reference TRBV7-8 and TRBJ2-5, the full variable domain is GAGVSQSPRYKVAKRGQDVALRCDPISGHVSLFWYQQALGQGPEFLTYFQNEAQLDKSGLPSDRFFAERPEGSVSTLKIQRTQQEDSAVYLCASTKSQGSFKETQYFGPGTRLLVL.

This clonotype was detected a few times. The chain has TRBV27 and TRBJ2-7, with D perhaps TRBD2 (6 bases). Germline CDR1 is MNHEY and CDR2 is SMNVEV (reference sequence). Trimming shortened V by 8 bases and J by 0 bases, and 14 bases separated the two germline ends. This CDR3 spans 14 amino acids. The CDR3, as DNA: TGTGCCAGCGCCCCTCGGGGGTTCTCCTACGAGCAGTACTTC. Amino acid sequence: CASAPRGFSYEQYF.

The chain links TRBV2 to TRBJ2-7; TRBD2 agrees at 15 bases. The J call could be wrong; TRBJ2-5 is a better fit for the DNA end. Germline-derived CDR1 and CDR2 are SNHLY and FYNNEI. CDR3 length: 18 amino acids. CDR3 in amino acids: CASRPPRGLAGGRETQYF. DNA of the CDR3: TGTGCCAGCCGCCCCCCGCGGGGACTAGCGGGAGGTCGAGAGACCCAGTACTTC.

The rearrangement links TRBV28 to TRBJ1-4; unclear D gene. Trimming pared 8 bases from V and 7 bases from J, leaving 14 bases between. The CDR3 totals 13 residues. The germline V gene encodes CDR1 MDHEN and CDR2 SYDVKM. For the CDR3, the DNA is TGTGCCAGCTTGGATGCGAGGATTGAAAAACTGTTTTTT. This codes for CASLDARIEKLFF.

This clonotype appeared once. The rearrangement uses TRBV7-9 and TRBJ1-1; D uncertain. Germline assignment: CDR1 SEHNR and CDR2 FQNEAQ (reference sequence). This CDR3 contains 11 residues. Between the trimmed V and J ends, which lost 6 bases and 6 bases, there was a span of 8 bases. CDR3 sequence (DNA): TGTGCCAGCAGGAATCAAGCTGAAGCTTTCTTT. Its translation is CASRNQAEAFF.